The text below deals with one TCR beta chain. Unmatched junction bases numbered 4, after V lost 5 bases and J lost 6 bases. This CDR3 has 14 amino acids. Germline-derived CDR1 and CDR2 are KGHSH and LQKENI. In the original workflow: Quantification of nucleated cells was approximated via reference gene primer amplification. The repertoire was sequenced with immunoSEQ multiplex PCR; TCRdb's copy has only in-frame clones and lacks some. Clonal size and the V and J genes are those of that table, whereas D and trimming came from the DNA. The sample has about 280,000 clones, approximately 83% seen once; the top ten hold about an eighth. This sample is part of a study of blood T cell repertoires in COVID-19.

The receptor comes from a human donor in a cohort sampled during active COVID-19. The J gene is TRBJ1-6, the V gene TRBV18; 7 bases line up with TRBD1. The specimen was peripheral blood. CDR3 protein: CASSEDRANSPLHF. For the CDR3, the DNA is TGTGCCAGCTCAGAAGACAGGGCTAATTCACCCCTCCACTTT.